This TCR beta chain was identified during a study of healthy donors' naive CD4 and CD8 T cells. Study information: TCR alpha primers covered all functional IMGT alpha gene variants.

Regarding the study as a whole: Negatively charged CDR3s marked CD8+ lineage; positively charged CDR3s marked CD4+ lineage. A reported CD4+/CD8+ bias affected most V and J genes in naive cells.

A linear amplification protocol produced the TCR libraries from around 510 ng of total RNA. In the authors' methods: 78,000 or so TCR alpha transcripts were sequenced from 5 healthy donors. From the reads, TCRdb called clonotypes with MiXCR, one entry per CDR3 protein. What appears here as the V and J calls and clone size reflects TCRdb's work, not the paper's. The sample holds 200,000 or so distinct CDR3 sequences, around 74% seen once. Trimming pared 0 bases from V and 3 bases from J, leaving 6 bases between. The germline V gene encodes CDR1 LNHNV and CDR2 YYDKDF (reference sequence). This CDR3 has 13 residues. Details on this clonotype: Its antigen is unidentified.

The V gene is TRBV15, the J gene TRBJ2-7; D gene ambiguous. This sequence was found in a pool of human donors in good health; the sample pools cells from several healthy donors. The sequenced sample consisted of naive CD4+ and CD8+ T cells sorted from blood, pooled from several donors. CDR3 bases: TGTGCCACCAGCAGAGATTTAATCTACGAGCAGTACTTC. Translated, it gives CATSRDLIYEQYF.